The rows below give T cell receptor beta chains drawn from one sample of a study of T cell clones after liver transplantation. Repertoires were generated with immunoSEQ multiplex PCR, while TCRdb's copy carries only in-frame clones and drops some. The sample carries about 80,000 clones, around four fifths recorded once. Sequenced here: CD4+ T cells from blood, sampled approximately 3.5 years after liver transplant. The receptor source for this set is a human patient who received a liver transplant. Some T cells may be graft donor cells. The CDR3 runs from the conserved cysteine through the conserved F or W. Fields, in order: clone size, V gene, D gene, J gene, CDR3 DNA, CDR3 protein. The D gene is left open where the match is weak. Size is omitted from some rows. Given values are once, few, many or a class for expanded clones.

few,TRBV5-1,TRBD1,TRBJ2-4,TGCGCCAGCAGCGGGTGGACAGGGGGCGAAACCAAAAACATTCAGTACTTC,CASSGWTGGETKNIQYF
.,TRBV7-8,.,TRBJ1-5,TGTGCCAGCAGCTCCTTGGGGGGAATTAGCAATCAGCCCCAGCATTTT,CASSSLGGISNQPQHF
.,TRBV7-9,TRBD2,TRBJ2-1,TGTGCCAGCAGCTTTACTAGCGCCTCGATCAATGAGCAGTTCTTC,CASSFTSASINEQFF
.,TRBV6-6,.,TRBJ1-2,TGTGCCAGCAGCGGTATGGACAGAAACTATGGCTACACCTTC,CASSGMDRNYGYTF
.,TRBV30,TRBD1,TRBJ2-2,TGTGCCTGGAGGGGACAGGCCTACACCGGGGAGCTGTTTTTT,CAWRGQAYTGELFF
.,TRBV2,.,TRBJ1-1,TGTGCCAGCATTCCCCGAGTACGGAACACTGAAGCTTTCTTT,CASIPRVRNTEAFF
few,TRBV11-2,.,TRBJ1-2,TGTGCCAGCAGCTTGGGAGGGCAAAGTGGCTACACCTTC,CASSLGGQSGYTF
few,TRBV6-1,.,TRBJ1-5,TGTGCCAGCAGAGGACAGCAGAGCAATCAGCCCCAGCATTTT,CASRGQQSNQPQHF
once,TRBV18,TRBD1,TRBJ1-2,TGTGCCAGCTCACCTTGGGACAGCCCCAACTATGGCTACACCTTC,CASSPWDSPNYGYTF
.,TRBV2,TRBD1,TRBJ2-3,TGTGCCAGCACCTTAGGAGGACAGGGCACAGATACGCAGTATTTT,CASTLGGQGTDTQYF
.,TRBV11-2,TRBD1,TRBJ2-7,TGTGCCAGCAGCTTGGGGCAGGGGGTCAACGAGCAGTACTTC,CASSLGQGVNEQYF
once,TRBV15,.,TRBJ2-4,TGTGCCACCAGCGGGCAACGCGTAAGTGGAAACATTCAGTACTTC,CATSGQRVSGNIQYF
.,TRBV6-6,.,TRBJ2-5,TGTGCCAGCAGTCCAGGAATCCAAGAGACCCAGTACTTC,CASSPGIQETQYF
.,TRBV28,.,TRBJ1-1,TGTGCCAGCAGTTTGGGTTCGTGGACTGAAGCTTTCTTT,CASSLGSWTEAFF
.,TRBV10-1,.,TRBJ1-2,TGCGCCAGCAGTTGGACACGATCGCGAAAGACCTATGGCTACACCTTC,CASSWTRSRKTYGYTF
.,TRBV11-1,TRBD2,TRBJ2-7,TGTGCCAGCAGCCTCGAAATAGCGGGTTCCTTC,CASSLEIAGSF
once,TRBV5-6,.,TRBJ2-7,TGTGCCAGCAGCCGGGGCGGGGAGCAGTACTTC,CASSRGGEQYF
.,TRBV19,.,TRBJ2-7,TGTGCCAGTAGTAGGACGGAGGGGGGAGAGCAGTACTTC,CASSRTEGGEQYF
.,TRBV23-1,TRBD2,TRBJ2-5,TGCGCCAGCAGTCAATTTCCCGAAGGCGGGAGACCCCAAGAGACCCAGTACTTC,CASSQFPEGGRPQETQYF
.,TRBV19,.,TRBJ1-2,TGTGCCAGTATCCGGGGGAGGAACACTAACTATGGCTACACCTTC,CASIRGRNTNYGYTF
.,TRBV6-5,.,TRBJ2-5,TGTGCCAGCAGTTACTCCCCCAGCCAAGAGACCCAGTACTTC,CASSYSPSQETQYF
few,TRBV28,.,TRBJ2-6,TGTGCCAGCAGTTTAAACAGGTGGGACTCTGGGGCCAACGTCCTGACTTTC,CASSLNRWDSGANVLTF
.,TRBV6-1,.,TRBJ2-1,TGTGCCAGCACCGAGATTGAACGGGTATACAATGAGCAGTTCTTC,CASTEIERVYNEQFF
.,TRBV6-1,.,TRBJ1-2,TGTGCCAGCAGGGAACAGGCTAACTATGGCTACACCTTC,CASREQANYGYTF